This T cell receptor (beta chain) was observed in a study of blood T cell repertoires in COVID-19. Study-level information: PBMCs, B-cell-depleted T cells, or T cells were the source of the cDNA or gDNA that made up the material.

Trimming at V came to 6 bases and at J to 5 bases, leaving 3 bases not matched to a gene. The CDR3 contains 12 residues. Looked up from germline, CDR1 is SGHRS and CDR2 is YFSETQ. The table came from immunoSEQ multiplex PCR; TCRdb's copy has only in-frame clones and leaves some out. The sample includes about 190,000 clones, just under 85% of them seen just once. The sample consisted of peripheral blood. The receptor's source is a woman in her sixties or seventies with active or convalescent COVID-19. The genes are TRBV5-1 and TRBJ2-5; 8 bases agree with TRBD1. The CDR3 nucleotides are TGCGCCAGCACCCGGGACAGGGAGACCCAGTACTTC. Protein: CASTRDRETQYF.